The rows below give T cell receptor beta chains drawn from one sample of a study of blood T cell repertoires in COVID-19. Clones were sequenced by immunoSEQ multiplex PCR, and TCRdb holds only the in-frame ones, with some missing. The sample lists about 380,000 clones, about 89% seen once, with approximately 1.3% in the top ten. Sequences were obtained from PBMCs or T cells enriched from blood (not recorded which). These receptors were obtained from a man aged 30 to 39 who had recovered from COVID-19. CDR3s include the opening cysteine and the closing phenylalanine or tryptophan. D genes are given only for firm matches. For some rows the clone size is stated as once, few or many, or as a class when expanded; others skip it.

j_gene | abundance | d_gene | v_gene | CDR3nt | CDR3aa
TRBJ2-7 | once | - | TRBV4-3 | TGCGCCAGCAGCCAAGATAGCAGGGACTACGAGCAGTACTTC | CASSQDSRDYEQYF
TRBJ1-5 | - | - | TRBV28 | TGTGCCAGCAGTTTATCAAATAATCAGCCCCAGCATTTT | CASSLSNNQPQHF
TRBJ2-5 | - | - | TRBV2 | TGTGCCAGCAGTGATACAGGGAAGGAGACCCAGTACTTC | CASSDTGKETQYF
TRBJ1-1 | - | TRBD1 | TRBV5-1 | TGCGCCAGCGCTCTAGAGGGACAGGGGACTACTGAAGCTTTCTTT | CASALEGQGTTEAFF
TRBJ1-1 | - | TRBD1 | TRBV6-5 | TGTGCCAGCAGCCTAGGACAGGGGGTAACTGAAGCTTTCTTT | CASSLGQGVTEAFF
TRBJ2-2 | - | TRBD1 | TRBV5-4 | TGTGCCAGCAGCTTGGGTCACAGGGGGACCGGGGAGCTGTTTTTT | CASSLGHRGTGELFF
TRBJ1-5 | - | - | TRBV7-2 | TGTGCCAGCAGCCCGATTCTAGGAACCCAGCATTTT | CASSPILGTQHF
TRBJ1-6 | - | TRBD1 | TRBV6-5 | TGTGCCAGCAGTTCAGCTTCCGGGACAGGCAATTCACCCCTCCACTTT | CASSSASGTGNSPLHF
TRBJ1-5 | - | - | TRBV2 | TGCGCCAGCACGAGACAAAACAATCAGCCCCAGCATTTT | CASTRQNNQPQHF
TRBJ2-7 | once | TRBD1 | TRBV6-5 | TGTGCCAGCAGTTGGGACAGGGCCACCCACGAGCAGTACTTC | CASSWDRATHEQYF
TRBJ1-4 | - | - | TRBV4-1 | TGCGCCAGCAGCCAGGCCCACCTTGAAAAACTGTTTTTT | CASSQAHLEKLFF
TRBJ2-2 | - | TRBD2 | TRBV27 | TGTGCCAGCAGTTGGGGAGGGTGGGGGGAGCTGTTTTTT | CASSWGGWGELFF
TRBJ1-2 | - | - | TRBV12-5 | TGTGCTAGTGGCTATCTCTCGGAGGGCAGTAACTATGGCTACACCTTC | CASGYLSEGSNYGYTF
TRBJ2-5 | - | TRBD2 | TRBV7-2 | TGTGCCAGCAGCTTGCGACTAGCGGGCCTGCAAGAGACCCAGTACTTC | CASSLRLAGLQETQYF
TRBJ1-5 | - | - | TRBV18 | TGTGCCAGCTCACCTGACTTGATGGAGGCAGCTGATCAGCCCCAGCATTTT | CASSPDLMEAADQPQHF
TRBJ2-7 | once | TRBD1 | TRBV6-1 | TGTGCCAGCAGTGAGCGGACAGGGGGCAGATACGAGCAGTACTTC | CASSERTGGRYEQYF
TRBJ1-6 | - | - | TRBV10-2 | TGCGCCAGCAGTGAGTGGGAGTCTGGAAATTCACCCCTCCACTTT | CASSEWESGNSPLHF
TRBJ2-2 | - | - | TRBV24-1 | TGTGCCACCGAACAGGGGAACACCGGGGAGCTGTTTTTT | CATEQGNTGELFF
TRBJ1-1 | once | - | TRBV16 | TGTGCCAGCAGCCAATCGACGGAGGATTTAACGAACACTGAAGCTTTCTTT | CASSQSTEDLTNTEAFF
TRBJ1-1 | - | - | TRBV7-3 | TGTGCCAGCAGGGTCAGTGGGAACACTGAAGCTTTCTTT | CASRVSGNTEAFF
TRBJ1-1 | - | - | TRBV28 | TGTGCCAGCAGTTTTCTGGGCAGACGGAACACTGAAGCTTTCTTT | CASSFLGRRNTEAFF
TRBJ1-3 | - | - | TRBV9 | TGTGCCAGCAGCTTGACAGACTCTGGAAACACCATATATTTT | CASSLTDSGNTIYF
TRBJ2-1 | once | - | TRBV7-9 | TGTGCCAGCAGCCAAGGACAGCGCTACAATGAGCAGTTCTTC | CASSQGQRYNEQFF